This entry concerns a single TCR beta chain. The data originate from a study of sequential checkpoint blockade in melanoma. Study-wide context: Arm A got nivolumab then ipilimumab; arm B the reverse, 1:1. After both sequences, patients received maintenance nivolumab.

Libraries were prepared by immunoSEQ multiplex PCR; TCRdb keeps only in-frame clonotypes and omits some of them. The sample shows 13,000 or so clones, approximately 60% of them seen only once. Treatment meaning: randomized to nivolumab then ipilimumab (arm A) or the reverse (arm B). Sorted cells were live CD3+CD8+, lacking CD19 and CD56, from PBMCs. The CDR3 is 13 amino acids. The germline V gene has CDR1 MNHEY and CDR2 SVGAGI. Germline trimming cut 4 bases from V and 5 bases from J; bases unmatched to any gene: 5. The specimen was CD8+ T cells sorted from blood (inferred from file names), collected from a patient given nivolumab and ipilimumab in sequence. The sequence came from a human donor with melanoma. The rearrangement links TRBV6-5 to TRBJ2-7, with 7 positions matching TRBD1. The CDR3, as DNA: TGTGCCAGCAGTTCGACAGGGAGCAACGAGCAGTACTTC. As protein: CASSSTGSNEQYF.